This section outlines one T cell receptor (beta chain) sequence together with its context. Its target is unknown. Until DNA extraction, the samples held between roughly 1-10 million cryopreserved PBMC. The germline CDR1 and CDR2 sequences are MNHNS and SASEGT. The CDR3 has 15 amino acids. Trimming cost V 1 base and J 4 bases; bases outside gene matches: 2. Assay version v3.0 of immunoSEQ was used, and it was run at survey level. Here immunoSEQ multiplex PCR was the method, and the copy in TCRdb shows in-frame clones only, minus some. This table holds tens of thousands of clones, roughly 82% found once. These data belong to a study of long-term antiretroviral therapy in people with HIV. Study-level results: HIV repertoires covered narrower CDR3 length ranges than controls did. An increase in diversity followed ART, yet levels stayed below transplant donor controls. Dominance of pre-ART expanded clones persisted, fluctuating and often declining after ART.

The V call is TRBV6-1, the J call TRBJ2-3, with TRBD1 matching over 10 bases. This clonotype was sampled from a young man with HIV. This specimen was unsorted PBMCs, taken 0.3 years after starting antiretroviral therapy. The chain's CDR3 is CASSEGTGGSDTQYF. CDR3 nucleotides: TGTGCCAGCAGTGAAGGGACAGGGGGGTCAGATACGCAGTATTTT.